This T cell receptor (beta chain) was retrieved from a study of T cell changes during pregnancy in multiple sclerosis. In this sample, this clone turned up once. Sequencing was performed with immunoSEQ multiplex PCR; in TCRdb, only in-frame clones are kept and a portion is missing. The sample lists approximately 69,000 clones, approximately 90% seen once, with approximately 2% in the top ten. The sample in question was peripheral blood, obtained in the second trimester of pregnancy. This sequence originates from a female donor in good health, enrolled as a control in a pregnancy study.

This CDR3 reads CASSSLSTGVSEQYF. CDR3 DNA: TGTGCCAGCAGCTCTCTGTCCACAGGGGTCAGCGAGCAGTACTTC. The V and J genes are TRBV7-3 and TRBJ2-7; 7 bases line up with TRBD1. Germline lookup yields CDR1 SGHTA and CDR2 FQGTGA. V lost 4 bases, J lost 6 bases, and 12 bases stayed unmatched. The CDR3 spans 15 residues.